These T cell receptor beta chains were read from a single sample in a study of blood T cells in healthy people across ages. TCRdb re-derived calls from the 5' RACE reads in MiXCR, one entry per CDR3 protein. Among 1.5 million to 2 million distinct CDR3 sequences listed, less than 50% were seen once. Sequencing was done on a sample of blood. All receptors come from a woman aged 40 to 55 in good health. CDR3s include the opening cysteine and the closing phenylalanine or tryptophan. The D gene is left open where the match is weak. The listing skips clone size in some rows; elsewhere it reads once, few, many or a size class.

d_gene: TRBD2
abundance: .
v_gene: TRBV28
j_gene: TRBJ2-3
CDR3aa: CASSSGLAGDRTDTQYF
CDR3nt: TGTGCCAGCAGTTCCGGACTAGCGGGGGACCGCACAGATACGCAGTATTTT

d_gene: .
abundance: few
v_gene: TRBV7-8
j_gene: TRBJ2-1
CDR3aa: CASSLAPFSYNEQFF
CDR3nt: TGTGCCAGCAGCTTAGCGCCGTTCTCCTACAATGAGCAGTTCTTC

d_gene: .
abundance: .
v_gene: TRBV5-6
j_gene: TRBJ2-7
CDR3aa: CASSLVGVNEQYF
CDR3nt: TGTGCCAGCAGCTTGGTGGGGGTCAACGAGCAGTACTTC

d_gene: .
abundance: few
v_gene: TRBV6-5
j_gene: TRBJ2-5
CDR3aa: CATRKRGVVGETQYF
CDR3nt: TGTGCCACCCGAAAGAGGGGCGTGGTTGGAGAGACCCAGTACTTC

d_gene: .
abundance: few
v_gene: TRBV6-2/TRBV6-3
j_gene: TRBJ2-6
CDR3aa: CASSYSRGRDLGANVLTF
CDR3nt: TGTGCCAGCAGTTACTCCAGAGGACGGGACCTCGGGGCCAACGTCCTGACTTTC

d_gene: .
abundance: .
v_gene: TRBV18
j_gene: TRBJ2-3
CDR3aa: CASSPREDGPDTQYF
CDR3nt: TGTGCCAGCTCACCGCGGGAAGACGGTCCAGATACGCAGTATTTT

d_gene: TRBD1
abundance: .
v_gene: TRBV27
j_gene: TRBJ2-1
CDR3aa: CASSLFAGQGSYNEQFF
CDR3nt: TGTGCCAGCAGTTTATTTGCGGGACAGGGGTCCTACAATGAGCAGTTCTTC

d_gene: .
abundance: few
v_gene: TRBV29-1
j_gene: TRBJ2-3
CDR3aa: CSVLFDRFLTDTQYF
CDR3nt: TGCAGCGTTTTGTTCGACCGATTTCTGACAGATACGCAGTATTTT

d_gene: TRBD1
abundance: .
v_gene: TRBV28
j_gene: TRBJ2-1
CDR3aa: CASKILGQGVAYEQFF
CDR3nt: TGTGCCAGCAAGATCCTCGGACAGGGGGTGGCGTATGAGCAGTTCTTC

d_gene: TRBD1
abundance: .
v_gene: TRBV27
j_gene: TRBJ2-5
CDR3aa: CASSMDRVKNEQYF
CDR3nt: TGTGCCAGCAGTATGGACAGGGTTAAGAATGAGCAGTACTTC

d_gene: .
abundance: .
v_gene: TRBV20-1
j_gene: TRBJ1-2
CDR3aa: CSARAERQNYGYTF
CDR3nt: TGCAGTGCTAGAGCAGAGCGGCAGAACTATGGCTACACCTTC

d_gene: .
abundance: few
v_gene: TRBV29-1
j_gene: TRBJ2-3
CDR3aa: CSATGLRGASTDTQYF
CDR3nt: TGCAGCGCGACAGGTCTTCGGGGGGCTAGCACAGATACGCAGTATTTT

d_gene: .
abundance: .
v_gene: TRBV27
j_gene: TRBJ2-7
CDR3aa: CASSGVGDPTNEQYF
CDR3nt: TGTGCCAGCAGCGGGGTCGGCGATCCGACAAATGAGCAGTACTTC

d_gene: TRBD2
abundance: once
v_gene: TRBV2
j_gene: TRBJ2-3
CDR3aa: CASTALAGARSWYF
CDR3nt: TGTGCCAGCACCGCGCTAGCGGGGGCCCGAAGTTGGTATTTT

d_gene: .
abundance: few
v_gene: TRBV11-2
j_gene: TRBJ2-7
CDR3aa: CASSSLVSGYEQYF
CDR3nt: TGTGCCAGCAGCTCCCTTGTCTCAGGGTACGAGCAGTACTTC

d_gene: TRBD2
abundance: .
v_gene: TRBV29-1
j_gene: TRBJ2-5
CDR3aa: CSVAPSGRRYNEQYF
CDR3nt: TGCAGCGTCGCCCCTAGCGGCCGCAGGTACAATGAGCAGTACTTC

d_gene: .
abundance: few
v_gene: TRBV20-1
j_gene: TRBJ2-1
CDR3aa: CSARPVAGSYNEQFF
CDR3nt: TGCAGTGCTAGACCCGTCGCCGGATCCTACAATGAGCAGTTCTTC

d_gene: TRBD2
abundance: .
v_gene: TRBV4-2
j_gene: TRBJ2-1
CDR3aa: CASSRGTSGVANNEQFF
CDR3nt: TGTGCCAGCAGCCGGGGGACTAGCGGGGTGGCTAACAATGAGCAGTTCTTC

d_gene: TRBD1
abundance: .
v_gene: TRBV2
j_gene: TRBJ2-5
CDR3aa: CASSDLRQGHQETQYF
CDR3nt: TGTGCCAGCAGCGACTTGAGACAGGGTCACCAAGAGACCCAGTACTTC

d_gene: TRBD1
abundance: .
v_gene: TRBV20-1
j_gene: TRBJ2-1
CDR3aa: CSAYKQGANEQFF
CDR3nt: TGCAGTGCTTATAAACAGGGGGCGAATGAGCAGTTCTTC

d_gene: .
abundance: .
v_gene: TRBV29-1
j_gene: TRBJ2-5
CDR3aa: CSVGGAPGLPQETQYF
CDR3nt: TGCAGCGTTGGGGGAGCCCCGGGACTCCCGCAAGAGACCCAGTACTTC

d_gene: .
abundance: once
v_gene: TRBV6-2/TRBV6-3
j_gene: TRBJ1-5
CDR3aa: CASHPARNGNQPQHF
CDR3nt: TGTGCCAGCCACCCGGCAAGAAACGGCAATCAGCCCCAGCATTTT

d_gene: .
abundance: .
v_gene: TRBV12-3/TRBV12-4
j_gene: TRBJ2-5
CDR3aa: CASIGSGKTQYF
CDR3nt: TGTGCCAGCATTGGATCTGGGAAGACCCAGTACTTC

d_gene: TRBD1
abundance: .
v_gene: TRBV18
j_gene: TRBJ2-7
CDR3aa: CASSPQGTGGALYEQYF
CDR3nt: TGTGCCAGCTCACCCCAAGGGACAGGGGGAGCCCTCTACGAGCAGTACTTC

d_gene: .
abundance: few
v_gene: TRBV6-1
j_gene: TRBJ2-5
CDR3aa: CASSEYGLGKETQYF
CDR3nt: TGTGCCAGCAGTGAATACGGACTCGGGAAAGAGACCCAGTACTTC